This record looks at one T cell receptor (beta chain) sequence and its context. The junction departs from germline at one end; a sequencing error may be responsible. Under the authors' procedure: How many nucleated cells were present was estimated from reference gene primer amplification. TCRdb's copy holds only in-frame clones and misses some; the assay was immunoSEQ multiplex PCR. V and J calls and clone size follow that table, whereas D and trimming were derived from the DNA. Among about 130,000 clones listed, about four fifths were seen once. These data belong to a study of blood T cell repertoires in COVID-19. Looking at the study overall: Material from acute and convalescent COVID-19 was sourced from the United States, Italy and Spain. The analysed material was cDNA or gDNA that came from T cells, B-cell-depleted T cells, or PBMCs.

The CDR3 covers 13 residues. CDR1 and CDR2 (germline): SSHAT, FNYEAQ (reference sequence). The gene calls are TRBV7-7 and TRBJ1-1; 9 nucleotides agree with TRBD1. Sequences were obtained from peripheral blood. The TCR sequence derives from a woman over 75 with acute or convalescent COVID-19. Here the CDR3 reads CASSPGQGTEAFF. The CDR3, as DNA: TGTGCTAGCAGCCCGGGACAGGGCACTGAAGCTTTCTTT. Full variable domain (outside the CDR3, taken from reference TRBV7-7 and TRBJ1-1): GAGVSQSPRYKVTKRGQDVTLRCDPISSHATLYWYQQALGQGPEFLTYFNYEAQPDKSGLPSDRFSAERPEGSISTLTIQRTEQRDSAMYRCASSPGQGTEAFFGQGTRLTVV.